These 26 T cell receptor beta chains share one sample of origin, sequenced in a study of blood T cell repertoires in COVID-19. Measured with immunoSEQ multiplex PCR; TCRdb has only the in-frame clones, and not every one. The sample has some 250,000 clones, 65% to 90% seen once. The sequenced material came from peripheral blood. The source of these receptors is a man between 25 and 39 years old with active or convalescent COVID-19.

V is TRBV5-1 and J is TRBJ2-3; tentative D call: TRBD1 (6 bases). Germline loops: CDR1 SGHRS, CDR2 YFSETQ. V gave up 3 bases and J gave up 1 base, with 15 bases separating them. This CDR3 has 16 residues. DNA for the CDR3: TGCGCCAGCAGCTCCAAGACAGGTATTGGCACAGATACGCAGTATTTT. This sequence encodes CASSSKTGIGTDTQYF.

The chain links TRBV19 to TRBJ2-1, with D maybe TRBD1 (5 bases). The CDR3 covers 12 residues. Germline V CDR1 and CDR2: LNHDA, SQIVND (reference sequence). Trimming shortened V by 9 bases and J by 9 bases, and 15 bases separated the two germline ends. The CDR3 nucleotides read TGTGCCAGCGCTACGGACATACGTGAGCAGTTCTTC. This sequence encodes CASATDIREQFF.

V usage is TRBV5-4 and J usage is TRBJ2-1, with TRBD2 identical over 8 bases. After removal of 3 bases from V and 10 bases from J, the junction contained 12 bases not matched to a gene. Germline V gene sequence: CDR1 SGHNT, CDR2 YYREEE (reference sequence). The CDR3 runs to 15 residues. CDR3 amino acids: CASSSPAGAVKEQFF. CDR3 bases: TGTGCCAGCAGCTCTCCAGCGGGGGCCGTTAAGGAGCAGTTCTTC.

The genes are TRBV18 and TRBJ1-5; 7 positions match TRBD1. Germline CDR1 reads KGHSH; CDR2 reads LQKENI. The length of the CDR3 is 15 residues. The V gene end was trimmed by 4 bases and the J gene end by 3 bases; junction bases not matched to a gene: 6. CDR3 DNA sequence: TGTGCCAGCTCACTTGGACAGGCCCCCAATCAGCCCCAGCATTTT. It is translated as CASSLGQAPNQPQHF. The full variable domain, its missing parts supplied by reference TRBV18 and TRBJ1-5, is NAGVMQNPRHLVRRRGQEARLRCSPMKGHSHVYWYRQLPEEGLKFMVYLQKENIIDESGMPKERFSAEFPKEGPSILRIQQVVRGDSAAYFCASSLGQAPNQPQHFGDGTRLSIL.

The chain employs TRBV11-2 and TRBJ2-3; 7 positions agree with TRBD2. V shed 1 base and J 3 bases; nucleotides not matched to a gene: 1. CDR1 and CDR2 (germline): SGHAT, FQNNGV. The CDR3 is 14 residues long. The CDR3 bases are TGTGCCAGCAGCTTAGGGACTAGAACAGATACGCAGTATTTT. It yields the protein CASSLGTRTDTQYF.

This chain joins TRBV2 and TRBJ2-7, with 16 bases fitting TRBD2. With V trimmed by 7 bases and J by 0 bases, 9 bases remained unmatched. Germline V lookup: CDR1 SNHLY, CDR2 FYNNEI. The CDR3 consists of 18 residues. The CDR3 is CASTGTSGGAGSSYEQYF. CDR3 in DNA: TGTGCCAGCACCGGGACTAGCGGGGGGGCCGGGAGCTCCTACGAGCAGTACTTC. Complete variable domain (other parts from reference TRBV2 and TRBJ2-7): EPEVTQTPSHQVTQMGQEVILRCVPISNHLYFYWYRQILGQKVEFLVSFYNNEISEKSEIFDDQFSVERPDGSNFTLKIRSTKLEDSAMYFCASTGTSGGAGSSYEQYFGPGTRLTVT.

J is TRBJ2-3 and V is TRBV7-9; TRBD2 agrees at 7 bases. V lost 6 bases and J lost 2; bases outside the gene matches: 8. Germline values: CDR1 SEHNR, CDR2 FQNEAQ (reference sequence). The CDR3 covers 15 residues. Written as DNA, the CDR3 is TGTGCCAGCAGACCCGGGAGGATCGACACAGATACGCAGTATTTT. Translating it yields CASRPGRIDTDTQYF. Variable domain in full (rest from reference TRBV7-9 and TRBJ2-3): DTGVSQNPRHKITKRGQNVTFRCDPISEHNRLYWYRQTLGQGPEFLTYFQNEAQLEKSRLLSDRFSAERPKGSFSTLEIQRTEQGDSAMYLCASRPGRIDTDTQYFGPGTRLTVL.

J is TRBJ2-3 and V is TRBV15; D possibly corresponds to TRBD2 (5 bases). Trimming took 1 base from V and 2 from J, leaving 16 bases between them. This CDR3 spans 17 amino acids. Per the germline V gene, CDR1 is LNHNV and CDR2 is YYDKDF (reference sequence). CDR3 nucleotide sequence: TGTGCCACCAGCAGAGGTAATCCAGCGGAATACACAGATACGCAGTATTTT. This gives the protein CATSRGNPAEYTDTQYF.

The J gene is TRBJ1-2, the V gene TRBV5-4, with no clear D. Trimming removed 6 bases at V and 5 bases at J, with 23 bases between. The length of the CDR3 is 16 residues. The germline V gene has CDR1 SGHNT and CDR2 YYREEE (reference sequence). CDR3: CASTLGSASDSYGYTF. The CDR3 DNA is TGTGCCAGCACCCTGGGGTCAGCTTCGGACTCTTATGGCTACACCTTC.

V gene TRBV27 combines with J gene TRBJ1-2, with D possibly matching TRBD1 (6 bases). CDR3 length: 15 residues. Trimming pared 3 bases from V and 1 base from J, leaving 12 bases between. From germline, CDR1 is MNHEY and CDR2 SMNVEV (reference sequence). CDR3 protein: CASSFRDTYNYGYTF. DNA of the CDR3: TGTGCCAGCAGTTTCCGGGACACCTATAACTATGGCTACACCTTC.

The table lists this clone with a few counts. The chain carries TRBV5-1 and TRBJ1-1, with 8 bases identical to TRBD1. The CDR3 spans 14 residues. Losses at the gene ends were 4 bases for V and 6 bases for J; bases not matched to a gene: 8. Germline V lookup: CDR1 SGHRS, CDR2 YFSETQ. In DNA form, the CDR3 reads TGCGCCAGCAGCGCCCCGGGACAGGAGGCTGAAGCTTTCTTT. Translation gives CASSAPGQEAEAFF. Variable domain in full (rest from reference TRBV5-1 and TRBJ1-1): KAGVTQTPRYLIKTRGQQVTLSCSPISGHRSVSWYQQTPGQGLQFLFEYFSETQRNKGNFPGRFSGRQFSNSRSEMNVSTLELGDSALYLCASSAPGQEAEAFFGQGTRLTVV.

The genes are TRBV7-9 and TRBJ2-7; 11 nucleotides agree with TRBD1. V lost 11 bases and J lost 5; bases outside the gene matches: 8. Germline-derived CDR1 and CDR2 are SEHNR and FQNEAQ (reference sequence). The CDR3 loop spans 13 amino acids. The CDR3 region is CAGGQGAFNEQYF. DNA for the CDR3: TGTGCCGGTGGACAGGGGGCATTTAACGAGCAGTACTTC. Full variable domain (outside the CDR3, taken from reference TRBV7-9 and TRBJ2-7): DTGVSQNPRHKITKRGQNVTFRCDPISEHNRLYWYRQTLGQGPEFLTYFQNEAQLEKSRLLSDRFSAERPKGSFSTLEIQRTEQGDSAMYLCAGGQGAFNEQYFGPGTRLTVT.

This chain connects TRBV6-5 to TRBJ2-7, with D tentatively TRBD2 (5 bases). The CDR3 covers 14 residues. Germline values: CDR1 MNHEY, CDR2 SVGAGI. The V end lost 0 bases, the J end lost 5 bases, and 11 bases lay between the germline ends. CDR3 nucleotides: TGTGCCAGCAGTTACTCGTTTTTGGGAGACGAGCAGTACTTC. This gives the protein CASSYSFLGDEQYF.

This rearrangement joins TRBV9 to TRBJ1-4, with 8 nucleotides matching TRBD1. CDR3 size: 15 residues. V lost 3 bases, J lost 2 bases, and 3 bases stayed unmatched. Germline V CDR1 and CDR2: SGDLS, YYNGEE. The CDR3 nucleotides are TGTGCCAGCAGCGCCTCAGGGGGCACTAATGAAAAACTGTTTTTT. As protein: CASSASGGTNEKLFF.

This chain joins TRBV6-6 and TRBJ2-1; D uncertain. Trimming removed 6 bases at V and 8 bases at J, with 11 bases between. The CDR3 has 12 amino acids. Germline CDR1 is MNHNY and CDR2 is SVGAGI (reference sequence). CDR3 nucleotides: TGTGCCAGCAGGTCGGTTACGGATGAGCAGTTCTTC. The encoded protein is CASRSVTDEQFF.

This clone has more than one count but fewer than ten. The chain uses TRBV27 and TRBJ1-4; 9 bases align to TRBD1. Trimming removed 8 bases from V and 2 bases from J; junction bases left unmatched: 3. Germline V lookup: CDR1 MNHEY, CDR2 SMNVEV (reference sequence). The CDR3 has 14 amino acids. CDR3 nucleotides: TGTGCCAGCCAAACAGGGGGCACTAATGAAAAACTGTTTTTT. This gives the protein CASQTGGTNEKLFF.

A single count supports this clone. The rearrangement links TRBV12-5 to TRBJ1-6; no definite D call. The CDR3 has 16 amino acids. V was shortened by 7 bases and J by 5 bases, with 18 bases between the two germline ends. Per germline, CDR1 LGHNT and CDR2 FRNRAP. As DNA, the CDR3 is TGTGCTAGTGCTATGGCGGGCAGGTTAAATAATTCACCCCTCCACTTT. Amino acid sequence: CASAMAGRLNNSPLHF.

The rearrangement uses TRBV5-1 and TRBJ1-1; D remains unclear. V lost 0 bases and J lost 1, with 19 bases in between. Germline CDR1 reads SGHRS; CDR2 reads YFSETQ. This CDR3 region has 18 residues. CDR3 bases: TGCGCCAGCAGCTTGGGGGGAGGTCTGGCGCAGAGGAACACTGAAGCTTTCTTT. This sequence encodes CASSLGGGLAQRNTEAFF. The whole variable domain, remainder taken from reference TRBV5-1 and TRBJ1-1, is KAGVTQTPRYLIKTRGQQVTLSCSPISGHRSVSWYQQTPGQGLQFLFEYFSETQRNKGNFPGRFSGRQFSNSRSEMNVSTLELGDSALYLCASSLGGGLAQRNTEAFFGQGTRLTVV.

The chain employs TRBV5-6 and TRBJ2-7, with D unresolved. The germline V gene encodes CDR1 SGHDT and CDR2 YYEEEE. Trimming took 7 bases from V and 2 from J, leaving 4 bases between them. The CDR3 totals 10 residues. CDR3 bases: TGTGCCAGCGGCACCTACGAGCAGTACTTC. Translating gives CASGTYEQYF.

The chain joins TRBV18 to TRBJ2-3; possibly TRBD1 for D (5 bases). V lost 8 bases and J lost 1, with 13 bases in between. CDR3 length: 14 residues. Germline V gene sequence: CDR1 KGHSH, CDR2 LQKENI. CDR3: CASAQGWGTDTQYF. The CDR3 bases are TGTGCCAGCGCGCAGGGTTGGGGCACAGATACGCAGTATTTT.

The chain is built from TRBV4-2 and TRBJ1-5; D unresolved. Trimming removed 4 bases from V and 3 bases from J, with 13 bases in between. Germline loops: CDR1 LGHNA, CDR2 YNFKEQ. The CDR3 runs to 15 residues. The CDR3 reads CASSPGNSNNQPQHF. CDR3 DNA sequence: TGTGCCAGCAGCCCAGGAAACAGTAACAATCAGCCCCAGCATTTT.

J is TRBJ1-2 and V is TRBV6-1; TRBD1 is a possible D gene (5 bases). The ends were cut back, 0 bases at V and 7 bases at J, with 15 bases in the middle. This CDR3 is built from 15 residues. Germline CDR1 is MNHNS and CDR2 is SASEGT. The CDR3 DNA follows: TGTGCCAGCAGTGAAGCCCCGGGACTTAGCGTTGGCTACACCTTC. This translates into CASSEAPGLSVGYTF.

CDR3 in DNA: TGTGCCAGCAGCTTGGCCCTCGAGCAGTACTTC. Translating gives CASSLALEQYF. The rearrangement links TRBV5-6 to TRBJ2-7; D gene uncertain. V dropped 0 bases and J dropped 6 bases, with 4 bases sitting between them. Germline values: CDR1 SGHDT, CDR2 YYEEEE. The CDR3 sequence is 11 residues long.

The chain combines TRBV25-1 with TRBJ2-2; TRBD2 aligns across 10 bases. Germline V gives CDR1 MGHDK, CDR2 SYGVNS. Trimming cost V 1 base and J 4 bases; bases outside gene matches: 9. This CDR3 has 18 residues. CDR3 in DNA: TGTGCCAGCAGTGAATCCCGACTTAGCGGGGGGTCCACCGGGGAGCTGTTTTTT. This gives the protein CASSESRLSGGSTGELFF.

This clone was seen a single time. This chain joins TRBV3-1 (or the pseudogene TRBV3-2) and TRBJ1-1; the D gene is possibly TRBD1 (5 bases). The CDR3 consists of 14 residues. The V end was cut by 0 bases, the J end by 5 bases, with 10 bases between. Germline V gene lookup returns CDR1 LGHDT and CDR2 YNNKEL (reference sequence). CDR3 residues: CASSQDRGLTEAFF. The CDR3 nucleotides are TGTGCCAGCAGCCAAGACCGGGGGTTGACTGAAGCTTTCTTT.

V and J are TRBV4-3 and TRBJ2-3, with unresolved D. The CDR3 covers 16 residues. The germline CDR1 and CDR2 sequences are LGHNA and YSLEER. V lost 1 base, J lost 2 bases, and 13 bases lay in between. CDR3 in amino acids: CASSQAGDGITDTQYF. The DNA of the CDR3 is TGCGCCAGCAGCCAAGCGGGTGACGGCATCACAGATACGCAGTATTTT.